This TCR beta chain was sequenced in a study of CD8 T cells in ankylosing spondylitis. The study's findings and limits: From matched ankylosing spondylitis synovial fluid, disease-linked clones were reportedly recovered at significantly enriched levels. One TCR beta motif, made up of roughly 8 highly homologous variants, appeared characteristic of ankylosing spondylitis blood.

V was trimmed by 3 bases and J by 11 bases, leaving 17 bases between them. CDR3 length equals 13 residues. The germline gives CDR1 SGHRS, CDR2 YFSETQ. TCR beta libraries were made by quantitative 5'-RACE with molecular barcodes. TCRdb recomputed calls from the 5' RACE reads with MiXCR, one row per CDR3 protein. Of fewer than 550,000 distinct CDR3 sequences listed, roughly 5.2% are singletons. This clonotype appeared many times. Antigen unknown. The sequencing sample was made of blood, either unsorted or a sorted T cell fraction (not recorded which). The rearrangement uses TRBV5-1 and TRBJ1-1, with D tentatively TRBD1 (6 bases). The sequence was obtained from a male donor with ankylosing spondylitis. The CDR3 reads CASSYSTGHRAFF. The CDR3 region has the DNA TGCGCCAGCAGCTACTCCACAGGGCATCGGGCTTTCTTT.